A single sample gave rise to the 25 T cell receptor beta chains below, sequenced in a study of T cells in narcolepsy. Using immunoSEQ multiplex PCR, the repertoire was profiled, and TCRdb retains in-frame clones only, with some absent. Of about 40,000 clones in the sample, 88% were seen once. Sequencing input: CD45RA- memory CD4+ T cells from PBMCs. These receptors were obtained from a human donor with narcolepsy.

The chain links TRBV7-3 to TRBJ2-1; weak D call: TRBD1 (7 bases). The length of the CDR3 is 16 residues. Germline assignment: CDR1 SGHTA and CDR2 FQGTGA. V was cut by 4 bases and J by 6 bases, with 19 bases left in between. The CDR3 DNA is TGTGCCAGCAGCTCCCCAAGCCCAGGGGGGAGCAATGAGCAGTTCTTC. It yields the protein CASSSPSPGGSNEQFF.

As concerns this clone: The same CDR3 is also encoded by other DNA sequences in this sample. The rearrangement uses TRBV5-6 and TRBJ2-3, with 9 bases fitting TRBD2. Trimming at V came to 3 bases and at J to 7 bases, leaving 12 bases not matched to a gene. The CDR3 spans 16 residues. Germline lookup yields CDR1 SGHDT and CDR2 YYEEEE. The CDR3, as DNA: TGTGCCAGCAGCTGGGGGCAGCGGCGGGGGGGCAATACGCAGTATTTT. Translating gives CASSWGQRRGGNTQYF.

The rearrangement joins TRBV14 to TRBJ2-7; 8 nucleotides agree with TRBD2. The junction had 8 bases not matched to a gene; V was cut back by 4 bases and J by 3 bases. The germline gives CDR1 SGHDN, CDR2 FVKESK. This CDR3 has 15 amino acids. DNA of the CDR3: TGTGCCAGCAGCCGACAAGCGGGGGCCTACTACGAGCAGTACTTC. Translation gives CASSRQAGAYYEQYF.

The J gene is TRBJ1-2, the V gene TRBV25-1, with 7 bases identical to TRBD1. V shed 3 bases and J 8 bases; nucleotides not matched to a gene: 9. From germline, CDR1 is MGHDK and CDR2 SYGVNS. CDR3 length: 14 amino acids. The CDR3 sequence is CASSESQGVQGYTF. In DNA, the CDR3 is TGTGCCAGCAGTGAGAGCCAGGGGGTGCAAGGCTACACCTTC.

The rearrangement links TRBV5-4 to TRBJ2-1; 11 bases match TRBD2. J gave up 8 bases and V 4 bases, and 11 bases lay outside the gene matches. Germline-derived CDR1 and CDR2 are SGHNT and YYREEE (reference sequence). This CDR3 spans 16 amino acids. Here the CDR3 reads CASSILAGATGDEQFF. In nucleotides, the CDR3 is TGTGCCAGCAGCATACTAGCGGGAGCCACAGGGGATGAGCAGTTCTTC.

The V gene is TRBV7-3, the J gene TRBJ1-1, with D possibly being TRBD1 (5 bases). This CDR3 region has 13 residues. Germline V gene lookup returns CDR1 SGHTA and CDR2 FQGTGA. V gave up 5 bases and J gave up 8 bases, with 15 bases separating them. CDR3 sequence (DNA): TGTGCCAGCAGCCAAGGGGATTCCAACGAAGCTTTCTTT. Protein product: CASSQGDSNEAFF. The full variable domain, its missing parts supplied by reference TRBV7-3 and TRBJ1-1, is GAGVSQTPSNKVTEKGKYVELRCDPISGHTALYWYRQSLGQGPEFLIYFQGTGAADDSGLPNDRFFAVRPEGSVSTLKIQRTERGDSAVYLCASSQGDSNEAFFGQGTRLTVV.

Comments on this clone: Other DNA sequences from this sample encode an identical CDR3 as well. The gene calls are TRBV25-1 and TRBJ1-2; 7 bases are shared with TRBD1. In germline, CDR1 is MGHDK, CDR2 SYGVNS. The CDR3 is made up of 13 amino acids. In DNA form, the CDR3 reads TGTGCGAGATTAGACAGGGACAACTATGGCTACACCTTC. Translating gives CARLDRDNYGYTF.

This chain joins TRBV11-3 and TRBJ1-1, with D unresolved. The ends were cut back, 4 bases at V and 1 base at J, with 4 bases in the middle. Germline CDR1 and CDR2: SGHNT and YENEEA. The length of the CDR3 is 12 residues. The CDR3, as DNA: TGTGCCAGCAGCTGGTCGAACACTGAAGCTTTCTTT. The encoded protein is CASSWSNTEAFF.

The chain carries TRBV5-5 and TRBJ1-3; 7 bases are a match to TRBD1. The CDR3 runs to 14 residues. V gave up 5 bases and J gave up 3 bases; unmatched junction bases: 5. Looked up from germline, CDR1 is SGHKS and CDR2 is YYEKEE (reference sequence). CDR3 protein: CASRAGTVGNTIYF. The CDR3 nucleotides are TGTGCCAGCAGGGCCGGGACAGTTGGAAACACCATATATTTT.

The chain has TRBV5-8 and TRBJ2-3; no definite D call. This CDR3 has 15 residues. V was trimmed by 4 bases and J by 0 bases, leaving 12 bases between them. Germline V gene lookup returns CDR1 SGHTS and CDR2 YDEGEE. The chain's CDR3 is CASSPQGSSTDTQYF. The CDR3 DNA sequence: TGTGCCAGCAGCCCCCAAGGGTCTAGCACAGATACGCAGTATTTT.

V and J are TRBV7-6 and TRBJ2-7, with D unclear. The CDR3 loop spans 12 amino acids. The germline CDR1 and CDR2 sequences are SGHVS and FNYEAQ. Trimming left V 5 bases short and J 7 bases short, with 12 bases between. The CDR3 sequence is CASSQQSQEQYF. Here the CDR3 DNA reads TGTGCCAGCAGCCAACAATCACAGGAGCAGTACTTC.

This chain uses TRBV28 with TRBJ1-1, with 11 bases aligning to TRBD1. The germline V gene encodes CDR1 MDHEN and CDR2 SYDVKM. CDR3 size: 14 residues. The V segment lost 6 bases and the J segment 7 bases; nucleotides outside the gene matches: 7. The CDR3, as DNA: TGTGCCAGCAGCCCCCAGGGGACAGGGGGTGAAGCTTTCTTT. Protein product: CASSPQGTGGEAFF. Full variable domain (outside the CDR3, taken from reference TRBV28 and TRBJ1-1): DVKVTQSSRYLVKRTGEKVFLECVQDMDHENMFWYRQDPGLGLRLIYFSYDVKMKEKGDIPEGYSVSREKKERFSLILESASTNQTSMYLCASSPQGTGGEAFFGQGTRLTVV.

The chain combines TRBV30 with TRBJ1-5; no clear D. The CDR3 has 13 residues. V was pared by 1 base and J by 9 bases, with 13 bases between. CDR1 is GTSNPN, CDR2 SVGIG, per germline (reference sequence). CDR3 protein: CAWSGEKWRPQHF. The CDR3 region has the DNA TGTGCCTGGAGTGGTGAAAAATGGAGGCCCCAGCATTTT.

The V call is TRBV6-1, the J call TRBJ2-3; tentatively, D is TRBD2 (6 bases). Trimming removed 6 bases from V and 2 bases from J, with 12 bases in between. This CDR3 spans 14 amino acids. Germline assignment: CDR1 MNHNS and CDR2 SASEGT. Here the CDR3 reads CASSRDSLTDTQYF. For the CDR3, the DNA is TGTGCCAGCAGCCGGGACTCACTCACAGATACGCAGTATTTT.

The V gene is TRBV9, the J gene TRBJ2-1, with D possibly being TRBD2 (5 bases). Per germline, CDR1 SGDLS and CDR2 YYNGEE. V lost 0 bases and J 2 bases, leaving 9 bases between the germline ends. The CDR3 is made up of 15 amino acids. The CDR3 DNA follows: TGTGCCAGCAGCGTAGGAGGGAGCACCTACAATGAGCAGTTCTTC. Its protein product is CASSVGGSTYNEQFF. Full variable domain (remainder filled in from reference TRBV9 and TRBJ2-1): DSGVTQTPKHLITATGQRVTLRCSPRSGDLSVYWYQQSLDQGLQFLIQYYNGEERAKGNILERFSAQQFPDLHSELNLSSLELGDSALYFCASSVGGSTYNEQFFGPGTRLTVL.

J is TRBJ2-7 and V is TRBV2, with 7 bases identical to TRBD2. The length of the CDR3 is 14 residues. Germline CDR1 SNHLY, CDR2 FYNNEI. J was trimmed by 5 bases and V by 6 bases; bases with no gene match: 10. CDR3 protein: CASRLQASGNEQYF. In DNA form, the CDR3 reads TGTGCCAGCAGACTTCAGGCTAGCGGCAACGAGCAGTACTTC.

This clone was recorded only once. In DNA, the CDR3 is TGTGCCAGCAGTGCTTCGCGAGGGTACACCATATATTTT. Its translation: CASSASRGYTIYF. The rearrangement joins TRBV6-6 to TRBJ1-3; D remains unclear. CDR1 MNHNY and CDR2 SVGAGI come from the germline V gene (reference sequence). Between the trimmed V and J ends, which lost 5 bases and 8 bases, there was a span of 13 bases. CDR3 length: 13 amino acids.

The J gene is TRBJ1-2, the V gene TRBV5-6; a weak D match, TRBD1 (6 bases). The CDR3 length is 14 residues. Germline V gene lookup returns CDR1 SGHDT and CDR2 YYEEEE. V dropped 4 bases and J dropped 3 bases, with 13 bases sitting between them. CDR3 loop: CASSRRGQYYGYTF. In DNA, the CDR3 is TGTGCCAGCAGCAGGCGGGGGCAGTACTATGGCTACACCTTC.

The sample holds one count of this clone. V and J are TRBV6-5 and TRBJ2-3; D may correspond to TRBD1 or TRBD2 (6 bases each). V lost 2 bases, J lost 6 bases, and 12 bases lay in between. CDR1 is MNHEY, CDR2 SVGAGI, per germline. The length of the CDR3 is 14 residues. The CDR3 spells CASSYRGPGDTQYF. The CDR3 nucleotides are TGTGCCAGCAGTTACCGGGGGCCGGGGGATACGCAGTATTTT.

This rearrangement joins TRBV30 to TRBJ1-1, with 8 bases lining up with TRBD1. With V trimmed by 3 bases and J by 6 bases, 6 bases remained unmatched. This CDR3 region has 13 residues. The V gene's germline CDR1 is GTSNPN and CDR2 SVGIG (reference sequence). CDR3 loop: CAWRDRQGSEAFF. The CDR3 nucleotides read TGTGCCTGGAGAGACCGACAGGGGTCTGAAGCTTTCTTT. The full variable domain, rest sourced from reference TRBV30 and TRBJ1-1, is SQTIHQWPATLVQPVGSPLSLECTVEGTSNPNLYWYRQAAGRGLQLLFYSVGIGQISSEVPQNLSASRPQDRQFILSSKKLLLSDSGFYLCAWRDRQGSEAFFGQGTRLTVV.

The J gene is TRBJ2-1, the V gene TRBV7-3; D might be TRBD2 (6 bases). The CDR3 sequence is 14 residues long. The ends were cut back, 2 bases at V and 13 bases at J, with 18 bases in the middle. The germline V gene has CDR1 SGHTA and CDR2 FQGTGA. The CDR3 sequence: CASSLSAVSGLQFF. CDR3 nucleotide sequence: TGTGCCAGCAGCTTATCCGCGGTATCGGGACTCCAGTTCTTC.

The J gene is TRBJ1-1, the V gene TRBV25-1; weak D call: TRBD1 (5 bases). V lost 10 bases and J lost 9, with 24 bases in between. The germline CDR1 and CDR2 sequences are MGHDK and SYGVNS. The CDR3 is made up of 14 amino acids. In DNA form, the CDR3 reads TGTGCCACCTCCAAGCCGGGGCGCCTTGTGCAAGCTTTCTTT. This encodes CATSKPGRLVQAFF.

V gene TRBV6-1 combines with J gene TRBJ1-5; D is undetermined. V was cut by 7 bases and J by 4 bases, with 8 bases left in between. The germline gives CDR1 MNHNS, CDR2 SASEGT. The CDR3 extends over 12 amino acids. The CDR3 loop reads CASTHPNQPQHF. The CDR3 DNA follows: TGTGCCAGCACCCACCCTAATCAGCCCCAGCATTTT.

This clone was counted a single time. A read error may produce the germline difference seen at one junction end. Other DNA sequences in the same sample also yield this CDR3. The chain is built from TRBV25-1 and TRBJ2-7; 7 nucleotides match TRBD1. Per germline, CDR1 MGHDK and CDR2 SYGVNS. This CDR3 has 13 residues. The chain's CDR3 is CASTRQGRSEQYF. The CDR3 DNA follows: TGCGCCAGCACCAGACAGGGACGGAGCGAGCAGTACTTC.

This clone was seen once. The chain recombines TRBV18 with TRBJ2-5; D is undetermined. Per the germline V gene, CDR1 is KGHSH and CDR2 is LQKENI. The CDR3 runs to 14 residues. Trimming removed 0 bases at V and 0 bases at J, with 5 bases between. CDR3 loop: CASSPPSHQETQYF. CDR3 DNA: TGTGCCAGCTCACCACCGTCCCACCAAGAGACCCAGTACTTC.